This TCR beta chain derives from a study of cytomegalovirus exposure and HLA in healthy donors. Overall study results and limits: Across donors, most TCRs were seen rarely, yet some public ones were widespread. A later analysis found most CMV-associated TCR beta chains apparently HLA-restricted.

Per germline, CDR1 MGHRA and CDR2 YSYEKL. This CDR3 is built from 15 residues. Trimming cost V 4 bases and J 1 base, with 13 bases left between them. 60 Vbeta and 13 Jbeta primers were used in PCR. Measured with immunoSEQ multiplex PCR; TCRdb has only the in-frame clones, and not every one. The top ten hold less than 3.5% of the sample, which has 150,000 to 200,000 clones, 55% to 70% seen once. This clone showed up just a few times. Antigen specificity is unknown. The material sequenced was PBMCs. The rearrangement uses TRBV4-1 and TRBJ1-2; TRBD1 is a possible D gene (6 bases). The sequence was collected from a woman aged 40 to 50 in good health and CMV-seropositive. The CDR3 bases are TGCGCCAGCAGCCTCCGGGACACCGATAACTATGGCTACACCTTC. As protein: CASSLRDTDNYGYTF.